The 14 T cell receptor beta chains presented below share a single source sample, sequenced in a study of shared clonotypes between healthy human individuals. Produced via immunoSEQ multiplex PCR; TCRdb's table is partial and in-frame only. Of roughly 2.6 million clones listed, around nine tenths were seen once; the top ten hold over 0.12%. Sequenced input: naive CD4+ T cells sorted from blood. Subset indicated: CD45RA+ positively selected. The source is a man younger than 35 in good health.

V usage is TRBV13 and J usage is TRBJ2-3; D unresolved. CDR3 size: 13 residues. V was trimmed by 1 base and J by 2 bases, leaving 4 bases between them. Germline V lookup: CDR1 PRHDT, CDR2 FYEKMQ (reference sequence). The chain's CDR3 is CASSLAATDTQYF. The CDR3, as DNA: TGTGCCAGCAGCTTAGCGGCCACAGATACGCAGTATTTT.

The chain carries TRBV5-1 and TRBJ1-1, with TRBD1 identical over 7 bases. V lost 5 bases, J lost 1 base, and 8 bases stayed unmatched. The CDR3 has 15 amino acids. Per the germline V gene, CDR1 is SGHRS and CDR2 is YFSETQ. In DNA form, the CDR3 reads TGCGCCAGCAGGGGGACAGTGTCGGGGAACACTGAAGCTTTCTTT. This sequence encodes CASRGTVSGNTEAFF.

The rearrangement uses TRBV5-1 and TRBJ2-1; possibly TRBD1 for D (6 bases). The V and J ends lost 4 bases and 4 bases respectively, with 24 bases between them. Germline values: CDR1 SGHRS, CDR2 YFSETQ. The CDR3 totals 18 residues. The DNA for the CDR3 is TGCGCCAGCAGCCTGGGGACACGGAGGCTTGGAGGTTACAATGAGCAGTTCTTC. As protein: CASSLGTRRLGGYNEQFF.

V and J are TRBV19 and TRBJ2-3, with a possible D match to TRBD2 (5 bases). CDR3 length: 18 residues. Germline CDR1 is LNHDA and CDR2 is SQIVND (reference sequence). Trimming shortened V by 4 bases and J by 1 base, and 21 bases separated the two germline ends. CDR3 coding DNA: TGTGCCAGTAGTAGACCTCCCGGGATTTCCGCCGGCACAGATACGCAGTATTTT. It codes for CASSRPPGISAGTDTQYF.

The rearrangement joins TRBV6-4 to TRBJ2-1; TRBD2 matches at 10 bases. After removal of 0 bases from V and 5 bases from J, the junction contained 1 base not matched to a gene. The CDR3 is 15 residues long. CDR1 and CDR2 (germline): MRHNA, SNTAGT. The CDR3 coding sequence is TGTGCCAGCAGTGACTCGACTAGCGGGCACAATGAGCAGTTCTTC. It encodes CASSDSTSGHNEQFF.

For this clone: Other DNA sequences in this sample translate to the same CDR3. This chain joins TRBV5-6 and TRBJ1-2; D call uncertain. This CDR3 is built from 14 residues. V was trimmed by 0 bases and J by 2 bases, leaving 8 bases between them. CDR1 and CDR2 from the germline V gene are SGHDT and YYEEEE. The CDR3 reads CASSLVGQNYGYTF. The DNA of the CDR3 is TGTGCCAGCAGCTTGGTTGGTCAGAACTATGGCTACACCTTC.

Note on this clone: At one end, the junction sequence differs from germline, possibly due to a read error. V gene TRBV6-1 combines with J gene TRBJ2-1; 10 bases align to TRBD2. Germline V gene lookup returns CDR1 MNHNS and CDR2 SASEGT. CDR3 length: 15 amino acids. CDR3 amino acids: CASREAGGARNEQFF. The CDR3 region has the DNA TGTGCCAGCAGGGAAGCGGGGGGGGCCCGCAATGAGCAGTTCTTC.

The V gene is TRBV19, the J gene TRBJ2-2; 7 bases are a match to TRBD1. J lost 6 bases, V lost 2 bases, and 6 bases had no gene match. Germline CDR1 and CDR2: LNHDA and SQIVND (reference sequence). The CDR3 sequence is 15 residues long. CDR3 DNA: TGTGCCAGTAGTATAAGGGACAGATTTCCCGGGGAGCTGTTTTTT. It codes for CASSIRDRFPGELFF.

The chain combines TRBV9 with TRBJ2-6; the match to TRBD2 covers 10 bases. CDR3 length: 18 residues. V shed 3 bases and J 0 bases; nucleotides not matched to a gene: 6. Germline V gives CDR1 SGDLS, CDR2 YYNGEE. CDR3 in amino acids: CASSAGLAQFSGANVLTF. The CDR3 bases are TGTGCCAGCAGCGCGGGACTAGCGCAATTCTCTGGGGCCAACGTCCTGACTTTC. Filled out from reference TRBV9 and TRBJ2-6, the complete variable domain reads DSGVTQTPKHLITATGQRVTLRCSPRSGDLSVYWYQQSLDQGLQFLIQYYNGEERAKGNILERFSAQQFPDLHSELNLSSLELGDSALYFCASSAGLAQFSGANVLTFGAGSRLTVL.

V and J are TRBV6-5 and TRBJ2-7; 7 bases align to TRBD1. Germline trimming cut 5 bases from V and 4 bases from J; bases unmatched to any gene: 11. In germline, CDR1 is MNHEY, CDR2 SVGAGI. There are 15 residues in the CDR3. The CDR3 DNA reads TGTGCCAGCAGTCGCGGACAGGACGGACGATACGAGCAGTACTTC. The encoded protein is CASSRGQDGRYEQYF.

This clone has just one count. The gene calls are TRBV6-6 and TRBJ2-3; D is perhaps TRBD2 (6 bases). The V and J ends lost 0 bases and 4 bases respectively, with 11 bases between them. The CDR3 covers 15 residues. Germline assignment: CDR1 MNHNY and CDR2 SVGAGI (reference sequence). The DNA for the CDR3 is TGTGCCAGCAGTTACTCACTGGCGGGATCAGATACGCAGTATTTT. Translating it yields CASSYSLAGSDTQYF.

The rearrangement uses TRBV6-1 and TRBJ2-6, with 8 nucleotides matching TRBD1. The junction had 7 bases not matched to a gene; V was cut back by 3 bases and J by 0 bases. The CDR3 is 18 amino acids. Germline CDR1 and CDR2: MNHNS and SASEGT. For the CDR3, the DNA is TGTGCCAGCAGTGACCCCGGGACAGGCCCCTCTGGGGCCAACGTCCTGACTTTC. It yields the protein CASSDPGTGPSGANVLTF.

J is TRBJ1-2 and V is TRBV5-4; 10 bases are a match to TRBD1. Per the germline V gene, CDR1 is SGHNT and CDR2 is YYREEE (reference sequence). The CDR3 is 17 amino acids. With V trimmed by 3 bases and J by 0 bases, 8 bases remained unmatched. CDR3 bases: TGTGCCAGCAGCTCGCGACAGGGGGCTTACACTAACTATGGCTACACCTTC. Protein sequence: CASSSRQGAYTNYGYTF.

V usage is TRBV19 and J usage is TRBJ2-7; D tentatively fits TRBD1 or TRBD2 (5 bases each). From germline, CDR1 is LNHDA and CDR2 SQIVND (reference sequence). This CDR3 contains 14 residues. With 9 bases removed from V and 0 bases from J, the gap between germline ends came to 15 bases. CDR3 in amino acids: CASSGAAYSYEQYF. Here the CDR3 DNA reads TGTGCCAGCTCCGGGGCTGCGTACTCCTACGAGCAGTACTTC.